Below are 21 T cell receptor beta chains sequenced from a single sample in a study of CD8 T cells in Susac syndrome. RNA amounts of about 0.5 to 1 ug underwent reverse transcription with random hexamers. TCRdb re-called the immunoSEQ multiplex PCR reads through MiXCR, storing one row per CDR3 protein. The table has roughly 160,000 distinct CDR3 sequences, about 93% seen once. The sample comprised CD4+ T cells from PBMCs. The source of these receptors is a human donor in good health.

V gene TRBV4-3 combines with J gene TRBJ2-1; the D gene is possibly TRBD1 (7 bases). Germline assignment: CDR1 LGHNA and CDR2 YSLEER. This CDR3 region has 18 residues. V lost 0 bases to trimming and J lost 8 bases, with 23 bases between them. The CDR3 here is CASSQDKGVGRGDDEQFF. CDR3 sequence (DNA): TGCGCCAGCAGCCAAGATAAGGGCGTGGGCAGGGGGGACGATGAGCAGTTCTTC.

The chain joins TRBV12-3 or TRBV12-4 to TRBJ2-3; 8 nucleotides match TRBD1. CDR3 length equals 15 residues. The V segment lost 5 bases and the J segment 0 bases; nucleotides outside the gene matches: 4. CDR3 in amino acids: CASSPGTGSTDTQYF. The CDR3 nucleotides are TGTGCCAGCAGTCCAGGGACAGGAAGCACAGATACGCAGTATTTT.

The chain uses TRBV7-9 and TRBJ2-1; TRBD2 might be the D (6 bases). This CDR3 region has 12 residues. From germline, CDR1 is SEHNR and CDR2 FQNEAQ (reference sequence). Trimming stripped 2 bases from V and 9 bases from J, with 8 bases between. CDR3 sequence (DNA): TGTGCCAGCAGCTTACGCGGGGTTGAGCAGTTCTTC. Its translation is CASSLRGVEQFF.

V is TRBV20-1 and J is TRBJ1-1; 7 bases match TRBD1. The germline CDR1 and CDR2 sequences are DFQATT and SNEGSKA (reference sequence). This CDR3 comprises 14 residues. V lost 1 base to trimming and J lost 3 bases; unmatched junction nucleotides: 5. In DNA, the CDR3 is TGCAGTGCTAGAGCGGGACAGCCTTACACTGAAGCTTTCTTT. This translates into CSARAGQPYTEAFF.

The V and J genes are TRBV29-1 and TRBJ2-1, with D perhaps matching TRBD1 (5 bases). The CDR3 covers 13 residues. V was trimmed by 6 bases and J by 8 bases, leaving 17 bases between them. Per the germline V gene, CDR1 is SQVTM and CDR2 is ANQGSEA. The DNA of the CDR3 is TGCAGCGTCAATCCCCAGGGTGGGGATGAGCAGTTCTTC. As protein: CSVNPQGGDEQFF.

This chain links TRBV5-1 with TRBJ1-5, with TRBD1 matching over 9 bases. Trimming took 3 bases from V and 2 from J; bases not matched to a gene: 3. Germline V lookup: CDR1 SGHRS, CDR2 YFSETQ. The CDR3 covers 15 residues. In DNA, the CDR3 is TGCGCCAGCAGCTGGACAGGGGATCGCAATCAGCCCCAGCATTTT. Translated: CASSWTGDRNQPQHF.

V is TRBV2 and J is TRBJ2-2; possibly TRBD1 for D (6 bases). CDR1 and CDR2 from the germline V gene are SNHLY and FYNNEI. This CDR3 comprises 12 residues. Between the trimmed V and J ends, which lost 10 bases and 4 bases, there was a span of 10 bases. The CDR3 loop reads CAIRGGTGELFF. The CDR3 DNA sequence: TGTGCCATACGAGGGGGCACCGGGGAGCTGTTTTTT.

The chain carries TRBV7-9 and TRBJ2-7; no definite D call. V lost 0 bases and J lost 6, with 9 bases in between. The CDR3 covers 13 residues. Germline CDR1 reads SEHNR; CDR2 reads FQNEAQ (reference sequence). CDR3 in amino acids: CASSLAGSPEQYF. Written as DNA, the CDR3 is TGTGCCAGCAGCTTAGCGGGATCCCCCGAGCAGTACTTC.

CDR3 nucleotide sequence: TGTGCCAGCAGCTTAATCTCCCTTAGGCGGGCTATGAACACTGAAGCTTTCTTT. Protein: CASSLISLRRAMNTEAFF. The chain links TRBV7-6 to TRBJ1-1, with no clear D. CDR1 is SGHVS and CDR2 is FNYEAQ in the germline V gene. V was pared by 2 bases and J by 0 bases, with 19 bases between. CDR3 length: 18 residues.

The genes are TRBV12-3 or TRBV12-4 and TRBJ2-3; 8 bases match TRBD1. The CDR3 totals 15 residues. Trimming at V came to 6 bases and at J to 4 bases, leaving 9 bases not matched to a gene. The CDR3 DNA is TGTGCCAGCAGAAGGCAGGGGGCGTCTTCAGATACGCAGTATTTT. Its protein product is CASRRQGASSDTQYF.

The chain has TRBV20-1 and TRBJ1-1; D uncertain. This CDR3 has 11 amino acids. Germline V gene lookup returns CDR1 DFQATT and CDR2 SNEGSKA (reference sequence). V was clipped by 3 bases and J by 5 bases, with 7 bases between them. Here the CDR3 DNA reads TGCAGTGCTAGTAAGGTTACTGAAGCTTTCTTT. Amino acid sequence: CSASKVTEAFF.

The V call is TRBV12-3 or TRBV12-4, the J call TRBJ2-3; 8 bases are a match to TRBD2. This CDR3 has 15 residues. Trimming took 5 bases from V and 0 from J; bases not matched to a gene: 4. The CDR3 here is CASSLQRGSTDTQYF. CDR3 nucleotide sequence: TGTGCCAGCAGTCTCCAGCGGGGGAGCACAGATACGCAGTATTTT.

The V gene is TRBV6-2 or TRBV6-3, the J gene TRBJ1-5; no definite D call. The CDR3 is 14 residues long. V was pared by 4 bases and J by 4 bases, with 11 bases between. The germline V gene has CDR1 MNHEY and CDR2 SVGEGT. The CDR3 spells CASSSRALNQPQHF. Written as DNA, the CDR3 is TGTGCCAGCAGTTCCCGGGCCCTTAATCAGCCCCAGCATTTT.

The chain joins TRBV20-1 to TRBJ2-1; the D gene is possibly TRBD1 (5 bases). Trimming took 0 bases from V and 10 from J, leaving 13 bases between them. The CDR3 sequence is 13 residues long. Germline V gives CDR1 DFQATT, CDR2 SNEGSKA (reference sequence). Written as DNA, the CDR3 is TGCAGTGCTAGAGATTTAAGGGGTCGGGAGCAGTTCTTC. Translated: CSARDLRGREQFF.

The chain employs TRBV7-9 and TRBJ1-6; possibly TRBD1 for D (6 bases). Germline V gene sequence: CDR1 SEHNR, CDR2 FQNEAQ (reference sequence). The CDR3 has 15 residues. Trimming took off 5 bases at V and 9 bases at J, with 17 bases between the two ends. CDR3 protein: CASSNPGARGSPLHF. CDR3 sequence (DNA): TGTGCCAGCAGCAACCCGGGCGCCAGGGGTTCACCCCTCCACTTT.

CDR3 amino acids: CASSSGRTQYF. CDR3 sequence (DNA): TGTGCCAGCAGTTCCGGGAGGACCCAGTACTTC. The chain recombines TRBV28 with TRBJ2-5; D may be TRBD2 (6 bases). Per germline, CDR1 MDHEN and CDR2 SYDVKM. The CDR3 contains 11 residues. V lost 4 bases and J 7 bases, leaving 7 bases between the germline ends.

The table lists this clonotype with a count of one. This rearrangement joins TRBV20-1 to TRBJ2-7, with unresolved D. The CDR3 runs 15 residues. From germline, CDR1 is DFQATT and CDR2 SNEGSKA (reference sequence). V dropped 6 bases and J dropped 4 bases, with 22 bases sitting between them. The CDR3 is CSAVRRADEEYEQYF. CDR3 sequence (DNA): TGCAGTGCCGTACGCCGGGCCGATGAGGAATACGAGCAGTACTTC.

The J gene is TRBJ2-5, the V gene TRBV5-1; D is perhaps TRBD1 (6 bases). The germline V gene has CDR1 SGHRS and CDR2 YFSETQ. V was trimmed by 8 bases and J by 2 bases, leaving 13 bases between them. This CDR3 comprises 13 residues. The CDR3 region has the DNA TGCGCCAGTCAGAGGCAGGGGCAAGAGACCCAGTACTTC. It specifies CASQRQGQETQYF.

V gene TRBV15 combines with J gene TRBJ2-2; no definite D call. CDR3 size: 13 residues. From germline, CDR1 is LNHNV and CDR2 YYDKDF (reference sequence). Trimming stripped 1 base from V and 3 bases from J, with 3 bases between. This CDR3 reads CATSRGHTGELFF. In nucleotides, the CDR3 is TGTGCCACCAGCAGAGGCCACACCGGGGAGCTGTTTTTT.

The chain links TRBV20-1 to TRBJ1-5; D is unresolved. The CDR3 has 16 amino acids. V was clipped by 3 bases and J by 3 bases, with 18 bases between them. Germline V gives CDR1 DFQATT, CDR2 SNEGSKA (reference sequence). CDR3 nucleotide sequence: TGCAGTGCTAGCGCTCGTCGCATCGGGTACAATCAGCCCCAGCATTTT. Protein sequence: CSASARRIGYNQPQHF.

The CDR3 loop is CASSSRGSVTDTQYF. The CDR3, as DNA: TGTGCCAGCAGCTCACGGGGGTCCGTCACAGATACGCAGTATTTT. V and J are TRBV7-2 and TRBJ2-3, with TRBD2 as a possible D gene (6 bases). The V and J ends lost 4 bases and 2 bases respectively, with 13 bases between them. In germline, CDR1 is SGHTA, CDR2 FQGNSA. The CDR3 extends over 15 amino acids. Looking up the rest from reference TRBV7-2 and TRBJ2-3 gives the full variable domain: GAGVSQSPSNKVTEKGKDVELRCDPISGHTALYWYRQSLGQGLEFLIYFQGNSAPDKSGLPSDRFSAERTGGSVSTLTIQRTQQEDSAVYLCASSSRGSVTDTQYFGPGTRLTVL.